This TCR beta chain was captured by sequencing in a study of pediatric ulcerative colitis. No immunosuppressive drugs were given to ulcerative colitis patients before diagnostic colonoscopy. Germline V gene sequence: CDR1 MNHEY, CDR2 SVGAGI. The CDR3 runs to 14 residues. V lost 6 bases, J lost 1 base, and 12 bases lay in between. The repertoire was sequenced with immunoSEQ multiplex PCR; TCRdb's copy has only in-frame clones and lacks some. The sample lists roughly 38,000 clones, less than 85% occurring once. Material for sequencing was blood. The chain links TRBV6-5 to TRBJ1-2, with no clear D. The TCR originated in a girl between 5 and 17 years old with moderate ulcerative colitis. CDR3 protein: CASRAHKDNYGYTF. In nucleotides, the CDR3 is TGTGCCAGCAGAGCCCATAAGGATAACTATGGCTACACCTTC.